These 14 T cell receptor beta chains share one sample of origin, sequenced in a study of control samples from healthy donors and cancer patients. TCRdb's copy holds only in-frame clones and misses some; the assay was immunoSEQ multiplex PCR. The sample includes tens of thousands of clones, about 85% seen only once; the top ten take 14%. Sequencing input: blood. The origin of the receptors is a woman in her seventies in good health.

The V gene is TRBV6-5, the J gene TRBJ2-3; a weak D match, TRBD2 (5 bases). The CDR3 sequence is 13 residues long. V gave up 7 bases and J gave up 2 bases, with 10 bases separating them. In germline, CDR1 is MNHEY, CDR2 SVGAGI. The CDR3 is CASKTGFTDTQYF. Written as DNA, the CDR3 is TGTGCCAGCAAAACGGGGTTCACAGATACGCAGTATTTT.

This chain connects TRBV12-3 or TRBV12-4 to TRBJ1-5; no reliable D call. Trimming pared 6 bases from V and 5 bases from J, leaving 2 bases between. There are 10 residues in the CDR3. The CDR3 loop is CASRDQPQHF. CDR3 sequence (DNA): TGTGCCAGCAGGGATCAGCCCCAGCATTTT.

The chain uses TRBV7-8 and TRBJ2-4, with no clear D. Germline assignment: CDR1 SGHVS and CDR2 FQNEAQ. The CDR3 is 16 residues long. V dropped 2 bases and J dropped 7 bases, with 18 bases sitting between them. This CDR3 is CASSLSQAQSRNIQYF. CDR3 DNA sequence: TGTGCCAGCAGCTTAAGCCAGGCACAATCGAGGAACATTCAGTACTTC.

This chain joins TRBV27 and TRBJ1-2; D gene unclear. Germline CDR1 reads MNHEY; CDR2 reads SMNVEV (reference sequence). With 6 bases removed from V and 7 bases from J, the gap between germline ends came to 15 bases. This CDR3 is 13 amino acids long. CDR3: CASSVDRSLGYTF. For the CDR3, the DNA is TGTGCCAGCAGCGTAGACCGCTCCCTTGGCTACACCTTC.

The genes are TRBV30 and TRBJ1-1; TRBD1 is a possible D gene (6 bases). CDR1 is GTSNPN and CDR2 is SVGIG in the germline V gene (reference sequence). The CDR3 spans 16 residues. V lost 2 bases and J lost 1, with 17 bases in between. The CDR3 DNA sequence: TGTGCCTGGAGTTGGGTTGGGGGGGCAAGGAACACTGAAGCTTTCTTT. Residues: CAWSWVGGARNTEAFF.

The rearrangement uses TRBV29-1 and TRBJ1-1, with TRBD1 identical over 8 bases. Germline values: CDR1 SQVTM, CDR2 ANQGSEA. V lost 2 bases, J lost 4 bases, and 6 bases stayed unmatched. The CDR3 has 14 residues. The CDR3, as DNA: TGCAGCGTTGAAACCCGGACAGGGAGCACTGAAGCTTTCTTT. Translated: CSVETRTGSTEAFF.

The CDR3 here is CASSRQVSYEQYF. The CDR3, as DNA: TGTGCCAGCAGTAGACAGGTCTCCTACGAGCAGTACTTC. V usage is TRBV6-2 or TRBV6-3 and J usage is TRBJ2-7; TRBD1 might be the D (6 bases). Per the germline V gene, CDR1 is MNHEY and CDR2 is SVGEGT. Trimming stripped 5 bases from V and 0 bases from J, with 8 bases between. The CDR3 is 13 residues long.

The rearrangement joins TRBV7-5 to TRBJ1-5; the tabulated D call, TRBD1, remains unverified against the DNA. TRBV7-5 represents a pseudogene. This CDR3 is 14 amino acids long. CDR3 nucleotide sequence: TGTGCCAGAAGCTTAGGGCAGGTCAGACAGCCCCAGCATTTT. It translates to CARSLGQVRQPQHF.

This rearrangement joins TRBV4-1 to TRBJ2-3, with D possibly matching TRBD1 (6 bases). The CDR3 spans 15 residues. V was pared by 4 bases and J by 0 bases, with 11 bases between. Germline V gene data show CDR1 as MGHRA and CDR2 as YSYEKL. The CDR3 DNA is TGCGCCAGCAGCCGAGGGGGAGTAAGCACAGATACGCAGTATTTT. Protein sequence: CASSRGGVSTDTQYF.

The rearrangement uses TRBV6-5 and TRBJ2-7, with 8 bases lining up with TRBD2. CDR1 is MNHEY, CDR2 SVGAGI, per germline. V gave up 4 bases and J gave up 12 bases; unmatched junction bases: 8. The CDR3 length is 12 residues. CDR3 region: CASSSRTSPWYF. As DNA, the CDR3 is TGTGCCAGCAGTTCTCGGACTAGCCCCTGGTACTTC.

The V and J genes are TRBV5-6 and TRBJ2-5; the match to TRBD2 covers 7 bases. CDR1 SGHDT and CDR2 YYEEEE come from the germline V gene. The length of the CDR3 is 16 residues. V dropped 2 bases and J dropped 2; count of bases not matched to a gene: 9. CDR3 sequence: CASSLDQRGTQETQYF. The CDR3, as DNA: TGTGCCAGCAGCTTAGACCAGCGGGGAACTCAAGAGACCCAGTACTTC.

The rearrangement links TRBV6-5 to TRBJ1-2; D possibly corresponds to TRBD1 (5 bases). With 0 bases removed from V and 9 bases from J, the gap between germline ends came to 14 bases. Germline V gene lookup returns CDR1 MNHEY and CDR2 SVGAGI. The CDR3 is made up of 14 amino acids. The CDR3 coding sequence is TGTGCCAGCAGTTACTCGGGGCAGCGGTGGAGCTACACCTTC. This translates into CASSYSGQRWSYTF.

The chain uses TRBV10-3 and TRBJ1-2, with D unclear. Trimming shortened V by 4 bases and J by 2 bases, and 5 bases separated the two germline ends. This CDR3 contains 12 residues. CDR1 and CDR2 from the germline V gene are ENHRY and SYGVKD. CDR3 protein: CAISADNYGYTF. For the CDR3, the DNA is TGTGCCATCAGTGCGGACAACTATGGCTACACCTTC.

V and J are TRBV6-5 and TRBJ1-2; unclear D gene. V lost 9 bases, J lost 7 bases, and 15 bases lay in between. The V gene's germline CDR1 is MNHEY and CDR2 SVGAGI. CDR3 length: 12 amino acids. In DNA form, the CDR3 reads TGTGCCAGTACGGAGGCCTCAAGTGGCTACACCTTC. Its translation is CASTEASSGYTF.